These 20 T cell receptor beta chains were sequenced from one sample in a study of CD8 T cells in ankylosing spondylitis. Findings and caveats of the study: One TCR beta motif, made up of eight highly homologous variants, appeared characteristic of ankylosing spondylitis blood.

TCRdb analysed the 5' RACE reads with MiXCR anew, one entry per CDR3 protein. The table has around 140,000 distinct CDR3 sequences, 15% to 20% seen once. These receptors have no known antigen. Material: blood, either unsorted or a sorted T cell fraction (not recorded which). These receptors originate from a male donor with ankylosing spondylitis.

The sample holds many counts of this clonotype. V is TRBV12-3 or TRBV12-4 and J is TRBJ2-7, with D possibly being TRBD1 (5 bases). This CDR3 is 12 amino acids long. The V gene lost 1 base and the J gene lost 5 bases, with 6 bases spanning the gap. CDR3 nucleotides: TGTGCCAGCAGTTTAGGGGGCAACGAGCAGTACTTC. This sequence encodes CASSLGGNEQYF.

The chain employs TRBV7-9 and TRBJ2-1, with D perhaps TRBD2 (6 bases). Germline CDR1 is SEHNR and CDR2 is FQNEAQ (reference sequence). CDR3 length: 17 amino acids. The V end lost 5 bases, the J end lost 2 bases, and 19 bases lay between the germline ends. The CDR3 region has the DNA TGTGCCAGCAGCCCCGGATGGGGGAGGACCACCTACAATGAGCAGTTCTTC. Translating gives CASSPGWGRTTYNEQFF. The full variable domain, with the rest looked up from reference TRBV7-9 and TRBJ2-1, is DTGVSQNPRHKITKRGQNVTFRCDPISEHNRLYWYRQTLGQGPEFLTYFQNEAQLEKSRLLSDRFSAERPKGSFSTLEIQRTEQGDSAMYLCASSPGWGRTTYNEQFFGPGTRLTVL.

This clonotype was counted between two and nine times. The V gene is TRBV20-1, the J gene TRBJ2-1, with D maybe TRBD2 (6 bases). This CDR3 contains 15 residues. V lost 5 bases to trimming and J lost 0 bases, with 14 bases between them. Per germline, CDR1 DFQATT and CDR2 SNEGSKA (reference sequence). The DNA for the CDR3 is TGCAGTGCTCCGTTAGCGGAACTCTCCTACAATGAGCAGTTCTTC. This codes for CSAPLAELSYNEQFF.

The genes are TRBV13 and TRBJ1-1; a possible D gene is TRBD1 (5 bases). Germline CDR1 PRHDT, CDR2 FYEKMQ (reference sequence). Trimming removed 3 bases from V and 6 bases from J, with 11 bases in between. CDR3 length: 13 residues. CDR3 DNA: TGTGCCAGCAGCTTTGGGGCCAACCCTGAAGCTTTCTTT. The encoded protein is CASSFGANPEAFF.

The chain employs TRBV11-3 and TRBJ2-1; no firm D call. Germline lookup yields CDR1 SGHNT and CDR2 YENEEA. The ends were cut back, 0 bases at V and 5 bases at J, with 11 bases in the middle. The CDR3 is 15 residues long. The CDR3 here is CASSLDFPENNEQFF. The CDR3 DNA sequence: TGTGCCAGCAGCTTAGATTTTCCGGAGAACAATGAGCAGTTCTTC.

The genes are TRBV7-9 and TRBJ1-6; tentative D call: TRBD1 (5 bases). Deletions cut 4 bases from V and 9 bases from J, with 16 bases between. Germline V gives CDR1 SEHNR, CDR2 FQNEAQ (reference sequence). The CDR3 runs 15 residues. The CDR3 loop reads CASSSGTVGGSPLHF. The CDR3 region has the DNA TGTGCCAGCAGCTCTGGGACCGTGGGTGGTTCACCCCTCCACTTT.

The rearrangement joins TRBV12-3 or TRBV12-4 to TRBJ2-1; 8 bases line up with TRBD2. There are 15 residues in the CDR3. V lost 5 bases and J lost 0; bases outside the gene matches: 3. CDR3 sequence: CASSISGSSYNEQFF. CDR3 DNA: TGTGCCAGCAGTATAAGCGGGAGCTCCTACAATGAGCAGTTCTTC.

The rearrangement joins TRBV19 to TRBJ2-1; a weak D match, TRBD1 (5 bases). The CDR3 spans 12 residues. V lost 5 bases, J lost 10 bases, and 12 bases lay in between. Germline V lookup: CDR1 LNHDA, CDR2 SQIVND (reference sequence). This chain's CDR3 is CASSPLGAEQFF. CDR3 nucleotide sequence: TGTGCCAGTAGTCCGTTAGGGGCGGAGCAGTTCTTC.

A few counts support this clonotype. V usage is TRBV14 and J usage is TRBJ2-7; either TRBD1 or TRBD2 may fit D (6 bases each). CDR1 is SGHDN, CDR2 FVKESK, per germline. The CDR3 runs to 16 residues. The V end lost 4 bases, the J end lost 6 bases, and 22 bases lay between the germline ends. DNA for the CDR3: TGTGCCAGCAGCCCCGGCGGGGACACCGGGGTTTTCGAGCAGTACTTC. Protein: CASSPGGDTGVFEQYF.

Many counts were recorded for this clonotype. CDR3: CASSLIPSGTYNEQFF. CDR3 sequence (DNA): TGTGCCAGCAGCTTAATACCTAGCGGGACCTACAATGAGCAGTTCTTC. V is TRBV7-3 and J is TRBJ2-1; TRBD2 agrees at 9 bases. J gave up 2 bases and V 1 base, and 3 bases lay outside the gene matches. CDR1 is SGHTA, CDR2 FQGTGA, per germline. There are 16 residues in the CDR3.

This clonotype was recorded a few times. The chain carries TRBV13 and TRBJ2-6; tentative D call: TRBD2 (5 bases). Germline V gene sequence: CDR1 PRHDT, CDR2 FYEKMQ (reference sequence). This CDR3 is 16 amino acids long. Trimming cost V 5 bases and J 1 base, with 12 bases left between them. CDR3 amino acids: CASSPPTGSGANVLTF. The DNA for the CDR3 is TGTGCCAGCAGCCCTCCGACGGGATCTGGGGCCAACGTCCTGACTTTC.

This clonotype came up a few times. The chain links TRBV27 to TRBJ1-5; D is uncertain. Germline V gene sequence: CDR1 MNHEY, CDR2 SMNVEV (reference sequence). This CDR3 has 14 amino acids. Between the trimmed V and J ends, which lost 2 bases and 0 bases, there was a span of 5 bases. CDR3 nucleotide sequence: TGTGCCAGCAGTTTAGTGGGTAGCAATCAGCCCCAGCATTTT. Translated, it gives CASSLVGSNQPQHF.

The chain uses TRBV12-3 or TRBV12-4 and TRBJ2-7; perhaps TRBD2 as D (5 bases). V gave up 3 bases and J gave up 0 bases, with 18 bases separating them. The CDR3 runs to 17 residues. DNA for the CDR3: TGTGCCAGCAGTTTTACGCTAGCCCCCTCGAGCTCCTACGAGCAGTACTTC. This translates into CASSFTLAPSSSYEQYF.

This clonotype has only a few counts. The chain is built from TRBV7-9 and TRBJ2-1, with a tentative D call TRBD2 (7 bases). The CDR3 sequence is 14 residues long. The germline V and J ends were trimmed by 2 bases and 7 bases, with 12 bases remaining between them. Germline CDR1 SEHNR, CDR2 FQNEAQ (reference sequence). The CDR3 region is CASSLTRGGNEQFF. The CDR3 coding sequence is TGTGCCAGCAGCTTAACTAGGGGGGGTAATGAGCAGTTCTTC.

This sequence joins TRBV6-5 and TRBJ1-2, with D perhaps TRBD1 (5 bases). The CDR3 runs to 14 residues. Germline V gene lookup returns CDR1 MNHEY and CDR2 SVGAGI. Trimming removed 0 bases from V and 8 bases from J, with 13 bases in between. CDR3 amino acids: CASSYSGGVYGYTF. Written as DNA, the CDR3 is TGTGCCAGCAGTTACTCGGGGGGGGTATACGGCTACACCTTC.

This rearrangement joins TRBV5-8 to TRBJ2-1, with 9 positions matching TRBD1. V lost 3 bases, J lost 6 bases, and 1 base stayed unmatched. CDR3 length: 13 residues. Germline lookup yields CDR1 SGHTS and CDR2 YDEGEE. CDR3 loop: CASSSTGGNEQFF. In DNA form, the CDR3 reads TGTGCCAGCAGCTCGACAGGGGGCAATGAGCAGTTCTTC.

This clonotype was counted only a few times. The chain is built from TRBV4-1 and TRBJ2-7; TRBD1 matches 9 bases. Germline CDR1 MGHRA, CDR2 YSYEKL. V was clipped by 6 bases and J by 1 base; unmatched bases: 7. This CDR3 comprises 15 residues. The CDR3 sequence is CASSSSGTGSYEQYF. The CDR3 coding sequence is TGCGCCAGCAGTTCCTCCGGGACAGGGTCCTACGAGCAGTACTTC.

This clonotype was seen a few times. V gene TRBV27 combines with J gene TRBJ2-1, with D possibly matching TRBD2 (6 bases). The germline V gene encodes CDR1 MNHEY and CDR2 SMNVEV (reference sequence). CDR3 size: 16 residues. The V and J ends lost 3 bases and 5 bases respectively, with 17 bases between them. CDR3 sequence: CASSLSVTSLHNEQFF. The CDR3 nucleotides are TGTGCCAGCAGTTTGTCGGTCACTAGCCTCCACAATGAGCAGTTCTTC.

The rearrangement links TRBV12-3 or TRBV12-4 to TRBJ1-1, with a possible D match to TRBD1 (5 bases). The CDR3 loop spans 13 amino acids. V was clipped by 6 bases and J by 7 bases, with 15 bases between them. The CDR3 loop reads CASSRRAGIEAFF. The CDR3 DNA reads as TGTGCCAGCAGCCGCCGGGCAGGGATTGAAGCTTTCTTT.

This clonotype was detected only a few times. The chain is built from TRBV7-6 and TRBJ2-1; 7 nucleotides agree with TRBD1. Germline values: CDR1 SGHVS, CDR2 FNYEAQ. V was pared by 5 bases and J by 0 bases, with 7 bases of the junction left unmatched. CDR3 length: 16 amino acids. Written as DNA, the CDR3 is TGTGCCAGCAGCCTTAGCAGGGGGACCTCCTACAATGAGCAGTTCTTC. Residues: CASSLSRGTSYNEQFF.